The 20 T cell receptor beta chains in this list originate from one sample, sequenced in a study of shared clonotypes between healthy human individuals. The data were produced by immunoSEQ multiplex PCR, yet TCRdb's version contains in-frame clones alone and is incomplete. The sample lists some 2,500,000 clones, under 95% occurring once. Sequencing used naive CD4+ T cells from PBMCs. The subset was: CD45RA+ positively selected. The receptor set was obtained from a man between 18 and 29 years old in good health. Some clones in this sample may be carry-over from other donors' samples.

The CDR3 loop is CASKTSGRFYEQYF. The CDR3 coding sequence is TGTGCCAGCAAGACTAGCGGGAGGTTCTACGAGCAGTACTTC. The chain combines TRBV7-2 with TRBJ2-7; 13 nucleotides line up with TRBD2. CDR1 is SGHTA, CDR2 FQGNSA, per germline. The V and J ends lost 7 bases and 3 bases, in that order; junction bases with no gene match: 3. The CDR3 length is 14 residues.

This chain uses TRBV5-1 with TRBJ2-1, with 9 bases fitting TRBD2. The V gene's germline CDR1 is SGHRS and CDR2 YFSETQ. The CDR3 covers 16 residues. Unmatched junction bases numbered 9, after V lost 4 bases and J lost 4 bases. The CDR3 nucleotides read TGCGCCAGCAGCGGGCCGCTAGCGGGATCTTACAATGAGCAGTTCTTC. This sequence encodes CASSGPLAGSYNEQFF.

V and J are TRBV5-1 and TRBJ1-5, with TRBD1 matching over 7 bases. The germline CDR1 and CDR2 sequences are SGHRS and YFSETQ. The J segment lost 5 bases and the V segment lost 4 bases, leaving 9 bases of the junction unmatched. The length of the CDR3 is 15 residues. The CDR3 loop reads CASSQGTEPYQPQHF. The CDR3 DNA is TGCGCCAGCAGCCAAGGGACAGAACCATATCAGCCCCAGCATTTT.

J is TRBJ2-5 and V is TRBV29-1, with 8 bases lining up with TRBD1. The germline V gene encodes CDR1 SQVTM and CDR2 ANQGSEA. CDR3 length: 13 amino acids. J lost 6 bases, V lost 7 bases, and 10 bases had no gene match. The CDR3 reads CSASGQEGKTQYF. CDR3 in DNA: TGCAGCGCCTCGGGACAGGAAGGAAAGACCCAGTACTTC.

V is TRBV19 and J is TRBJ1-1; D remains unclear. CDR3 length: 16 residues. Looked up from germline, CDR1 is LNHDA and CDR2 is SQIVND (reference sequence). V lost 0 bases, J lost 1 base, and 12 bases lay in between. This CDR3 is CASSIDGRRWNTEAFF. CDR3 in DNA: TGTGCCAGTAGTATAGATGGCAGGAGATGGAACACTGAAGCTTTCTTT.

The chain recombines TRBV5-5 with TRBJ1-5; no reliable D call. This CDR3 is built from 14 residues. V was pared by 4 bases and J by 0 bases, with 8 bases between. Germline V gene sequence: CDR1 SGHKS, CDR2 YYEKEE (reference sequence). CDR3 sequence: CASSPGSSNQPQHF. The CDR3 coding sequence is TGTGCCAGCAGCCCCGGGTCTAGCAATCAGCCCCAGCATTTT.

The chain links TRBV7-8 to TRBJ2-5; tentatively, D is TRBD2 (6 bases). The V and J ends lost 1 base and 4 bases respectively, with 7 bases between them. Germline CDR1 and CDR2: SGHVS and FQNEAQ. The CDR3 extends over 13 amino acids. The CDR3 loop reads CASSLDSGETQYF. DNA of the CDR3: TGTGCCAGCAGCTTAGATAGCGGAGAGACCCAGTACTTC.

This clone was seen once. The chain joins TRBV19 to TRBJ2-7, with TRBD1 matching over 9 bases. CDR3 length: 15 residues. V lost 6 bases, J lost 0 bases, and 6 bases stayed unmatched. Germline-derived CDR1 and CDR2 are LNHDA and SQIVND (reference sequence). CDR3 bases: TGTGCCAGTAGGGCCAGGGACAGGGTCTCCTACGAGCAGTACTTC. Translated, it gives CASRARDRVSYEQYF.

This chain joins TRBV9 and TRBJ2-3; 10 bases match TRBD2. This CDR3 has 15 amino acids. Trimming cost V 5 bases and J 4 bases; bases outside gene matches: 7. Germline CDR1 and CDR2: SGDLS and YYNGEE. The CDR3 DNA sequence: TGTGCCAGCAGTAAGCGGGAGGGCCAGGCAGATACGCAGTATTTT. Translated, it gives CASSKREGQADTQYF.

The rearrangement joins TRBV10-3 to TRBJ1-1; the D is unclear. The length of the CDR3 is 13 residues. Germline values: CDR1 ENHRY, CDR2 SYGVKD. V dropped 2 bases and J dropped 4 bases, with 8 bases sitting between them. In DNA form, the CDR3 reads TGTGCCATCAGTGAGAAGGCATCCACTGAAGCTTTCTTT. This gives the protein CAISEKASTEAFF.

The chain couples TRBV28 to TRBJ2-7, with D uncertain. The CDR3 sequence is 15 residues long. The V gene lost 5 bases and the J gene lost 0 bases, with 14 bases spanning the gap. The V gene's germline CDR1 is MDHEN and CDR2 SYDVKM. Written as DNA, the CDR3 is TGTGCCAGCAGTCTGTCTAGGAAGAGCTCCTACGAGCAGTACTTC. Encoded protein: CASSLSRKSSYEQYF.

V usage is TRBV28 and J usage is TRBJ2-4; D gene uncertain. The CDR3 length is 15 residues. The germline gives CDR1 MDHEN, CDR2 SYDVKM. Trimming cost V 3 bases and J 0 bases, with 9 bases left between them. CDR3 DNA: TGTGCCAGCAGTTTGGGCAAAAGAGCCAAAAACATTCAGTACTTC. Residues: CASSLGKRAKNIQYF.

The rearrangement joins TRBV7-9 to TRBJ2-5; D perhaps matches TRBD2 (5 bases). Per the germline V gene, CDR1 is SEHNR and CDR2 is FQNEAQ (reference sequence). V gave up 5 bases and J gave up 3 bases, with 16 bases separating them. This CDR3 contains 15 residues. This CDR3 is CASSPTRLKEETQYF. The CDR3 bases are TGTGCCAGCAGCCCTACCCGACTAAAGGAAGAGACCCAGTACTTC.

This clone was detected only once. The CDR3 nucleotides read TGCAGCGTTGATGCGCCAGGGGGGACAGATACGCAGTATTTT. Encoded protein: CSVDAPGGTDTQYF. The chain links TRBV29-1 to TRBJ2-3; tentatively, D is TRBD1 (7 bases). The CDR3 is made up of 14 amino acids. The V gene lost 3 bases and the J gene lost 3 bases, with 13 bases spanning the gap. The germline CDR1 and CDR2 sequences are SQVTM and ANQGSEA.

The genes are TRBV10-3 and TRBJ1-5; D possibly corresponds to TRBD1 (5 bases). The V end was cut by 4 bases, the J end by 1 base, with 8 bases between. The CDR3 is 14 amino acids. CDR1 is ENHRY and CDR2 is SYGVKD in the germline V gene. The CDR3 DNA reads TGTGCCATCAGTGGGGGGGGGAGCAATCAGCCCCAGCATTTT. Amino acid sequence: CAISGGGSNQPQHF.

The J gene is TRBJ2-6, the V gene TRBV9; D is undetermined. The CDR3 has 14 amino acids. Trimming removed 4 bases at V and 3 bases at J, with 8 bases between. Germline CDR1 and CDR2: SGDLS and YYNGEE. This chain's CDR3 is CASSPMVGANVLTF. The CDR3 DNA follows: TGTGCCAGCAGCCCTATGGTTGGGGCCAACGTCCTGACTTTC.

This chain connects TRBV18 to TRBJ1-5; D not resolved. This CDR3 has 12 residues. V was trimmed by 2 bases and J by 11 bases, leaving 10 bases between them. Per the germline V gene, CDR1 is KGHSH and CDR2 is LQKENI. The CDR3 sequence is CASSPEGEAQHF. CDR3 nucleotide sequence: TGTGCCAGCTCACCAGAGGGTGAGGCCCAGCATTTT. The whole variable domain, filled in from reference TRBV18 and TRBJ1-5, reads NAGVMQNPRHLVRRRGQEARLRCSPMKGHSHVYWYRQLPEEGLKFMVYLQKENIIDESGMPKERFSAEFPKEGPSILRIQQVVRGDSAAYFCASSPEGEAQHFGDGTRLSIL.

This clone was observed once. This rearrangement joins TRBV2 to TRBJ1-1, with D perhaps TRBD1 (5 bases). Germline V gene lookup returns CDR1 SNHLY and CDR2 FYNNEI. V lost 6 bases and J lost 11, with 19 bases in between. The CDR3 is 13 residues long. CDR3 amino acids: CASRTQREGEAFF. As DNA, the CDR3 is TGTGCCAGCAGAACGCAAAGGGAAGGGGAGGCTTTCTTT.

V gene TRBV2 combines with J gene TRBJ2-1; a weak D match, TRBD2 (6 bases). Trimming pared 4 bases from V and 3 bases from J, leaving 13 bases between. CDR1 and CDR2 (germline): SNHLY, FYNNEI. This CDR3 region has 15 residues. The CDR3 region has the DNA TGTGCCAGCAGTGGGGCGGAGGGGATCTACAATGAGCAGTTCTTC. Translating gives CASSGAEGIYNEQFF.

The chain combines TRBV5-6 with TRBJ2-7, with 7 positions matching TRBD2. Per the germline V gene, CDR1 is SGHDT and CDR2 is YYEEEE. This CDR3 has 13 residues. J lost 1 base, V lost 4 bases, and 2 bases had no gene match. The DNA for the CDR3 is TGTGCCAGCAGCGGCGGGGGTTCCTACGAGCAGTACTTC. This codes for CASSGGGSYEQYF.